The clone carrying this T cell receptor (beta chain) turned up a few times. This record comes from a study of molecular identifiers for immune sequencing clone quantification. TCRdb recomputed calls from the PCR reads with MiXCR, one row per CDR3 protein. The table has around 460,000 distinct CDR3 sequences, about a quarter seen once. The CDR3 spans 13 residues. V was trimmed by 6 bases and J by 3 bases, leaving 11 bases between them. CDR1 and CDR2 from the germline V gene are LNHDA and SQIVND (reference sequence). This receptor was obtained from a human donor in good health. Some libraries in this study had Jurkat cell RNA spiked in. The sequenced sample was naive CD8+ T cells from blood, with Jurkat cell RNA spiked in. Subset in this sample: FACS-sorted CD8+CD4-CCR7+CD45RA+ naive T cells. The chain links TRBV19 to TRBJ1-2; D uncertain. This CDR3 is CASRREEDYGYTF. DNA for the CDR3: TGTGCCAGTAGGAGGGAAGAGGACTATGGCTACACCTTC.